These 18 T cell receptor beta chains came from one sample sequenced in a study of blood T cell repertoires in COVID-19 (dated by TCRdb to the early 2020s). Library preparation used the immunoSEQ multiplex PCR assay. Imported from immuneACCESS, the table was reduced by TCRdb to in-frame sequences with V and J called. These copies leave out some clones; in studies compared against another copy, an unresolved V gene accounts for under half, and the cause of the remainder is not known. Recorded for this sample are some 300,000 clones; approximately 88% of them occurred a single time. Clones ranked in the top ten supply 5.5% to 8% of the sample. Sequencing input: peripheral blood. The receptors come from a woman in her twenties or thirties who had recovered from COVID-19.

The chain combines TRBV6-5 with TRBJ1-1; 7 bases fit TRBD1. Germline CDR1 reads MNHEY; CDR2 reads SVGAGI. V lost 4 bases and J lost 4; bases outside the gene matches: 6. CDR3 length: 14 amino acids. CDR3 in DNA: TGTGCCAGCAGTTTTCGCCGACAGGGCACTGAAGCTTTCTTT. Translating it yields CASSFRRQGTEAFF.

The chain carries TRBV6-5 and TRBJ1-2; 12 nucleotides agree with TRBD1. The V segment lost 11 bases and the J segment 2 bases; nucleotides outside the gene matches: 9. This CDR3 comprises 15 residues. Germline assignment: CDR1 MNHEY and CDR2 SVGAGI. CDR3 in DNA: TGTGCCGCGGGACAGGGGGCATGGGAGAACTATGGCTACACCTTC. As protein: CAAGQGAWENYGYTF.

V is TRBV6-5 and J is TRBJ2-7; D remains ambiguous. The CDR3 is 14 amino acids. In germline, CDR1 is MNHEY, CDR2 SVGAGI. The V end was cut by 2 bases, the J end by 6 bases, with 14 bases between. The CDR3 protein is CASSYAWSRLEQYF. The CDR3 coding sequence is TGTGCCAGCAGTTACGCCTGGAGCCGTCTCGAGCAGTACTTC.

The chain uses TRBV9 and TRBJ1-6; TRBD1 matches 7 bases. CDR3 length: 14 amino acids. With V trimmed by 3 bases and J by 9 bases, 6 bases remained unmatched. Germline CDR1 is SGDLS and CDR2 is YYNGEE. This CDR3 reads CASSGGQLGSPLHF. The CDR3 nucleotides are TGTGCCAGCAGCGGGGGACAGTTAGGTTCACCCCTCCACTTT.

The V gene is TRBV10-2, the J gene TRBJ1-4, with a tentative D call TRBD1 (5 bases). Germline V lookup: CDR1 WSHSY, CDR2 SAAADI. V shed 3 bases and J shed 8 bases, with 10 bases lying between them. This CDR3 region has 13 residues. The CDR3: CASSDSGAEKLFF. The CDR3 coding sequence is TGCGCCAGCAGTGATTCTGGGGCGGAAAAACTGTTTTTT.

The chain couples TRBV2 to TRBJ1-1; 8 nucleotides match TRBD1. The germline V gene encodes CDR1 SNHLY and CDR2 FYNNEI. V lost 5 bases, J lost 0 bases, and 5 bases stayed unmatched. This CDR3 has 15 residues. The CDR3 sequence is CASSRQGLMNTEAFF. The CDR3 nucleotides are TGTGCCAGCAGTAGACAGGGGCTAATGAACACTGAAGCTTTCTTT.

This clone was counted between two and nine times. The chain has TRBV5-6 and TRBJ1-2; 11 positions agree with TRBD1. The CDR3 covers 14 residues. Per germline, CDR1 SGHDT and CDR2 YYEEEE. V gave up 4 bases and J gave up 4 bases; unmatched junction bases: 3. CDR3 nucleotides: TGTGCCAGCAGCGGGACAGGGGGGATCTATGGCTACACCTTC. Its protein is CASSGTGGIYGYTF.

The CDR3 loop reads CASSPREGLALEQYF. CDR3 in DNA: TGTGCCAGCAGCCCGCGAGAGGGACTAGCTCTCGAGCAGTACTTC. The rearrangement joins TRBV11-2 to TRBJ2-7, with TRBD2 matching 9 bases. The junction had 11 bases not matched to a gene; V was cut back by 5 bases and J by 6 bases. The CDR3 has 15 amino acids. Germline loops: CDR1 SGHAT, CDR2 FQNNGV.

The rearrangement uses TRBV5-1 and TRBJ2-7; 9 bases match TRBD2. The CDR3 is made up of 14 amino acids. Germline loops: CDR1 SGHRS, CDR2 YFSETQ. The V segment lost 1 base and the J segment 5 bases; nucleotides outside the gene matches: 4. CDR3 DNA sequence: TGCGCCAGCAGCTTGCCTAGCGGGGTCGACGAGCAGTACTTC. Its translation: CASSLPSGVDEQYF.

In DNA form, the CDR3 reads TGCGCCAGCAGCCAATACGACAGGGGTAATCAGCCCCAGCATTTT. It yields the protein CASSQYDRGNQPQHF. The rearrangement joins TRBV4-1 to TRBJ1-5, with 8 nucleotides matching TRBD1. V dropped 2 bases and J dropped 4; count of bases not matched to a gene: 4. The CDR3 contains 15 residues. CDR1 MGHRA and CDR2 YSYEKL come from the germline V gene.

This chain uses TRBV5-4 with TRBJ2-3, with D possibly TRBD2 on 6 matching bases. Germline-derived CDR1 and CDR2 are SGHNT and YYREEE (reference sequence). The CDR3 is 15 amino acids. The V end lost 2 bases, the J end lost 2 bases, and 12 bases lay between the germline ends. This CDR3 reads CASSLGGGLTDTQYF. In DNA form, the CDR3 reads TGTGCCAGCAGCTTAGGTGGAGGGCTCACAGATACGCAGTATTTT.

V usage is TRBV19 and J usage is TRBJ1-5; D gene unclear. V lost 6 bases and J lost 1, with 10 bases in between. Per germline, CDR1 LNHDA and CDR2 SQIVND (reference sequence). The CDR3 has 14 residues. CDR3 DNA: TGTGCCAGTAGGAGGGTTATCAGCAATCAGCCCCAGCATTTT. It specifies CASRRVISNQPQHF.

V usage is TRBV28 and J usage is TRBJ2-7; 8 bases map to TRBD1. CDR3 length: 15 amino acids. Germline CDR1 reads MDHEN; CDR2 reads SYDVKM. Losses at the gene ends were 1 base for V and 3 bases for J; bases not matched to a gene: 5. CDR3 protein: CASSLSAGGGYEQYF. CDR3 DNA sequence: TGTGCCAGCAGTTTATCCGCAGGGGGCGGCTACGAGCAGTACTTC. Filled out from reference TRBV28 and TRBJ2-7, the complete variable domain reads DVKVTQSSRYLVKRTGEKVFLECVQDMDHENMFWYRQDPGLGLRLIYFSYDVKMKEKGDIPEGYSVSREKKERFSLILESASTNQTSMYLCASSLSAGGGYEQYFGPGTRLTVT.

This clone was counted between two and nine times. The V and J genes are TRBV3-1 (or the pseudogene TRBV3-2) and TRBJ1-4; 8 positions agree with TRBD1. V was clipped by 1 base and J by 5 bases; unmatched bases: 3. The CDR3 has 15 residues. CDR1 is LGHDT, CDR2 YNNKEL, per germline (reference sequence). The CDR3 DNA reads TGTGCCAGCAGCCAAGTTTCAGGGGGCAATGAAAAACTGTTTTTT. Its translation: CASSQVSGGNEKLFF.

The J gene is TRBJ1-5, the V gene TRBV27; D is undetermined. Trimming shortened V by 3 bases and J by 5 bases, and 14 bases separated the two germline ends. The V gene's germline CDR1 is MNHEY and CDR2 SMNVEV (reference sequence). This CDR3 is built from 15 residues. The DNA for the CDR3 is TGTGCCAGCAGTTTGCCCGAAGAGCCTGATCAGCCCCAGCATTTT. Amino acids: CASSLPEEPDQPQHF.

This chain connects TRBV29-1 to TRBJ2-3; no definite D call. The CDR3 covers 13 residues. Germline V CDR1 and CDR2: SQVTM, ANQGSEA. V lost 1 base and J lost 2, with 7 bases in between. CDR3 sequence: CSVEGAHTDTQYF. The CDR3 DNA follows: TGCAGCGTTGAAGGGGCCCACACAGATACGCAGTATTTT.

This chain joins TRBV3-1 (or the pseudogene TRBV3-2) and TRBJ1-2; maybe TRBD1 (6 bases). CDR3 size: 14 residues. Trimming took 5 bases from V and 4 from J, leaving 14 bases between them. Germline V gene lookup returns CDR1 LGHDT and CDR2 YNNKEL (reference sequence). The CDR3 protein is CASSYRELSYGYTF. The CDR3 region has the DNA TGTGCCAGCAGCTACAGGGAGTTGTCCTATGGCTACACCTTC.

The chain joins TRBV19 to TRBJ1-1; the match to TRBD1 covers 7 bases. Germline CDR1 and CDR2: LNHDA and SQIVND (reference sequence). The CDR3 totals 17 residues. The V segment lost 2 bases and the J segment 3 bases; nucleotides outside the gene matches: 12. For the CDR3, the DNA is TGTGCCAGTAGTATACTGGTAGGGGGCCGGGGGTACACTGAAGCTTTCTTT. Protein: CASSILVGGRGYTEAFF.